Shown below are 29 T cell receptor beta chains from a single sample sequenced in a study of beta chain features in type 1 diabetes. The antigens these receptors bind are not known. Study outcomes and limitations: The study found moderately but significantly shorter TCRB CDR3s in all four CD4+ subsets of Type 1 diabetes patients.

Sequenced material consisted of expressed TCRB transcripts (all of the isolated RNA was reverse transcribed). Sequenced by immunoSEQ multiplex PCR; TCRdb stores in-frame clones only, minus some. This table has fewer than 300,000 clones, roughly 20% appearing once. The specimen was naive CD4+ T cells from blood. The receptors were gathered from a middle-aged woman with type 1 diabetes.

V gene TRBV4-1 combines with J gene TRBJ1-6, with a possible D match to TRBD1 (6 bases). With 2 bases removed from V and 0 bases from J, the gap between germline ends came to 8 bases. Germline-derived CDR1 and CDR2 are MGHRA and YSYEKL. This CDR3 is built from 16 residues. CDR3 protein: CASSQRGSSYNSPLHF. CDR3 DNA sequence: TGCGCCAGCAGCCAAAGGGGGAGCTCCTATAATTCACCCCTCCACTTT.

The gene calls are TRBV2 and TRBJ1-2; 12 positions agree with TRBD1. The CDR3 extends over 17 amino acids. The germline gives CDR1 SNHLY, CDR2 FYNNEI. The J segment lost 4 bases and the V segment lost 6 bases, leaving 12 bases of the junction unmatched. In nucleotides, the CDR3 is TGTGCCAGCAGCCATGTCCGGGACAGGGGGCTTGCCTATGGCTACACCTTC. Protein sequence: CASSHVRDRGLAYGYTF.

The rearrangement links TRBV25-1 to TRBJ2-2; 9 nucleotides align to TRBD1. CDR1 is MGHDK, CDR2 SYGVNS, per germline. This CDR3 spans 15 amino acids. V lost 6 bases to trimming and J lost 3 bases; unmatched junction nucleotides: 5. CDR3 residues: CASRGDREDTGELFF. DNA of the CDR3: TGTGCCAGCAGAGGGGACAGGGAGGACACCGGGGAGCTGTTTTTT.

This clone has a handful of counts. V usage is TRBV6-6 and J usage is TRBJ2-7; the match to TRBD1 covers 8 bases. This CDR3 contains 14 residues. V dropped 2 bases and J dropped 2; count of bases not matched to a gene: 2. Germline CDR1 reads MNHNY; CDR2 reads SVGAGI (reference sequence). The CDR3 coding sequence is TGTGCCAGCAGTTACCGGGACAGGACCTACGAGCAGTACTTC. Its translation: CASSYRDRTYEQYF.

There are a few counts of this clone. The CDR3 protein is CAWSGQRADTQYF. CDR3 nucleotides: TGTGCCTGGAGTGGTCAGCGTGCAGATACGCAGTATTTT. The chain recombines TRBV30 with TRBJ2-3, with D unresolved. This CDR3 is built from 13 residues. With 1 base removed from V and 4 bases from J, the gap between germline ends came to 9 bases. Germline V gene data show CDR1 as GTSNPN and CDR2 as SVGIG (reference sequence).

This rearrangement joins TRBV30 to TRBJ2-5, with 9 bases that match TRBD2. V lost 5 bases and J lost 3; bases outside the gene matches: 7. The V gene's germline CDR1 is GTSNPN and CDR2 SVGIG (reference sequence). The length of the CDR3 is 14 residues. CDR3 in DNA: TGTGCCTGGGGGGTGGGACTAGCCAAAGAGACCCAGTACTTC. It encodes CAWGVGLAKETQYF.

This clone was recorded a few times. The chain links TRBV9 to TRBJ1-1; D is undetermined. CDR3 length: 14 residues. With 4 bases removed from V and 1 base from J, the gap between germline ends came to 11 bases. CDR1 and CDR2 from the germline V gene are SGDLS and YYNGEE. The CDR3 DNA reads TGTGCCAGCAGCTTTCTGACTTGGAACACTGAAGCTTTCTTT. This encodes CASSFLTWNTEAFF.

This clone was seen more than once but under ten times. Other DNA sequences from this sample encode an identical CDR3 as well. The chain links TRBV29-1 to TRBJ1-5; D is uncertain. This CDR3 is 13 amino acids long. Germline CDR1 and CDR2: SQVTM and ANQGSEA. The V end lost 4 bases, the J end lost 0 bases, and 7 bases lay between the germline ends. CDR3 amino acids: CSVGGDSNQPQHF. The DNA for the CDR3 is TGCAGCGTTGGCGGGGATAGCAATCAGCCCCAGCATTTT.

The V and J genes are TRBV7-3 and TRBJ2-1, with D possibly matching TRBD2 (5 bases). This CDR3 region has 15 residues. CDR1 and CDR2 from the germline V gene are SGHTA and FQGTGA. Trimming took 0 bases from V and 2 from J, leaving 8 bases between them. CDR3 sequence reads: CASSLTRDPYNEQFF. The CDR3 DNA reads TGTGCCAGCAGCTTAACGAGGGATCCCTACAATGAGCAGTTCTTC.

This rearrangement joins TRBV5-4 to TRBJ2-3; a weak D match, TRBD2 (7 bases). Germline CDR1 is SGHNT and CDR2 is YYREEE (reference sequence). V lost 0 bases and J 3 bases, leaving 14 bases between the germline ends. The CDR3 has 16 amino acids. DNA for the CDR3: TGTGCCAGCAGCTTGGCTCAAGGGGGGGGGACAGATACGCAGTATTTT. Protein sequence: CASSLAQGGGTDTQYF. The variable domain in full, completed from reference TRBV5-4 and TRBJ2-3, reads ETGVTQSPTHLIKTRGQQVTLRCSSQSGHNTVSWYQQALGQGPQFIFQYYREEENGRGNFPPRFSGLQFPNYSSELNVNALELDDSALYLCASSLAQGGGTDTQYFGPGTRLTVL.

This chain connects TRBV10-3 to TRBJ2-1; 10 bases map to TRBD2. Losses at the gene ends were 10 bases for V and 3 bases for J; bases not matched to a gene: 6. The CDR3 runs to 14 residues. The V gene's germline CDR1 is ENHRY and CDR2 SYGVKD. CDR3 sequence: CASQTSGFYNEQFF. The CDR3, as DNA: TGTGCCAGTCAGACTAGCGGGTTCTACAATGAGCAGTTCTTC.

With regard to this clone: Other DNA sequences in the sample encode the same CDR3. V gene TRBV18 combines with J gene TRBJ1-2; 8 bases agree with TRBD1. The V gene end was trimmed by 3 bases and the J gene end by 3 bases; junction bases not matched to a gene: 0. Germline values: CDR1 KGHSH, CDR2 LQKENI. The CDR3 spans 13 residues. The CDR3 nucleotides read TGTGCCAGCTCACCGGGACAGGACTATGGCTACACCTTC. Translated: CASSPGQDYGYTF.

In its sample, this clone was seen a few times. The rearrangement uses TRBV7-2 and TRBJ1-4; D perhaps matches TRBD1 (5 bases). This CDR3 contains 15 residues. V gave up 5 bases and J gave up 4 bases, with 14 bases separating them. Germline lookup yields CDR1 SGHTA and CDR2 FQGNSA. DNA for the CDR3: TGTGCCAGCAGCCTGTCCGTGGGGGGTAATGAAAAACTGTTTTTT. Its translation: CASSLSVGGNEKLFF.

This clone was counted between two and nine times. This rearrangement joins TRBV6-5 to TRBJ1-6; 7 bases are shared with TRBD1. Germline V gene sequence: CDR1 MNHEY, CDR2 SVGAGI. V lost 6 bases to trimming and J lost 7 bases; unmatched junction nucleotides: 9. The CDR3 loop spans 15 amino acids. The CDR3 reads CASRPPGQLNSPLHF. As DNA, the CDR3 is TGTGCCAGCAGACCCCCGGGACAGCTAAATTCACCCCTCCACTTT.

The chain has TRBV4-3 and TRBJ1-4, with TRBD1 identical over 7 bases. V gave up 3 bases and J gave up 8 bases; unmatched junction bases: 6. Germline loops: CDR1 LGHNA, CDR2 YSLEER. This CDR3 region has 14 residues. The CDR3 DNA sequence: TGCGCCAGCAGCCAGGGACAGTGGAGCGAAAAACTGTTTTTT. Amino acid sequence: CASSQGQWSEKLFF.

This chain uses TRBV7-6 with TRBJ2-7; D uncertain. The ends were cut back, 1 base at V and 1 base at J, with 5 bases in the middle. CDR1 is SGHVS and CDR2 is FNYEAQ in the germline V gene. The CDR3 consists of 13 residues. This chain's CDR3 is CASSLGPSYEQYF. In DNA, the CDR3 is TGTGCCAGCAGCTTAGGGCCTTCCTACGAGCAGTACTTC.

This clone was seen only a few times. The rearrangement links TRBV29-1 to TRBJ2-5; D is undetermined. Germline V lookup: CDR1 SQVTM, CDR2 ANQGSEA. Deletions cut 8 bases from V and 2 bases from J, with 18 bases between. The CDR3 totals 14 residues. The CDR3 bases are TGCAGCATCAGAGGTCGGTGGAATCAAGAGACCCAGTACTTC. Protein: CSIRGRWNQETQYF.

J is TRBJ1-2 and V is TRBV2, with TRBD1 matching 7 bases. The CDR3 covers 14 residues. Germline V gene sequence: CDR1 SNHLY, CDR2 FYNNEI. With V trimmed by 5 bases and J by 7 bases, 10 bases remained unmatched. The CDR3 loop reads CASSPYTGATGYTF. The CDR3 DNA is TGTGCCAGCAGTCCTTATACAGGGGCGACTGGCTACACCTTC.

CDR3 DNA sequence: TGTGCCAGCAGTGGCCGGGACATACAGCAAGAGACCCAGTACTTC. This encodes CASSGRDIQQETQYF. The chain couples TRBV6-6 to TRBJ2-5; possible D gene TRBD1, 6 bases. CDR3 size: 15 residues. Between the trimmed V and J ends, which lost 5 bases and 2 bases, there was a span of 15 bases. Germline CDR1 reads MNHNY; CDR2 reads SVGAGI (reference sequence).

This clone was counted between two and nine times. The V gene is TRBV9, the J gene TRBJ2-2; 9 nucleotides agree with TRBD1. The length of the CDR3 is 15 residues. Germline CDR1 and CDR2: SGDLS and YYNGEE. The V and J ends lost 7 bases and 5 bases, in that order; junction bases with no gene match: 9. The CDR3 spells CASGQGRSTTGELFF. In nucleotides, the CDR3 is TGTGCCAGCGGACAGGGGCGATCAACGACCGGGGAGCTGTTTTTT.

V usage is TRBV4-3 and J usage is TRBJ1-1; D is unresolved. Trimming took off 0 bases at V and 7 bases at J, with 9 bases between the two ends. The germline CDR1 and CDR2 sequences are LGHNA and YSLEER. The CDR3 runs to 13 residues. The DNA for the CDR3 is TGCGCCAGCAGCCAAGAGATCGGTGTTGAAGCTTTCTTT. This sequence encodes CASSQEIGVEAFF.

This clone has a handful of counts. The V and J genes are TRBV30 and TRBJ2-7; 7 bases agree with TRBD2. The germline V gene encodes CDR1 GTSNPN and CDR2 SVGIG (reference sequence). V dropped 4 bases and J dropped 4; count of bases not matched to a gene: 7. The CDR3 sequence is 13 residues long. The CDR3 loop is CAWKEGGLYEQYF. CDR3 nucleotide sequence: TGTGCCTGGAAGGAGGGAGGGCTTTACGAGCAGTACTTC.

A few counts support this clone. The genes are TRBV2 and TRBJ1-2; 12 bases are a match to TRBD1. There are 14 residues in the CDR3. In germline, CDR1 is SNHLY, CDR2 FYNNEI. Germline trimming cut 4 bases from V and 6 bases from J; bases unmatched to any gene: 3. The chain's CDR3 is CASSGGTGGNGYTF. Written as DNA, the CDR3 is TGTGCCAGCAGTGGGGGGACAGGGGGCAATGGCTACACCTTC.

The chain has TRBV2 and TRBJ1-1, with D unclear. Germline lookup yields CDR1 SNHLY and CDR2 FYNNEI. V was shortened by 3 bases and J by 7 bases, with 9 bases between the two germline ends. This CDR3 is 12 amino acids long. The CDR3 reads CASSEGGREAFF. The CDR3 DNA reads TGTGCCAGCAGTGAGGGTGGGCGTGAAGCTTTCTTT. Full variable domain (remainder filled in from reference TRBV2 and TRBJ1-1): EPEVTQTPSHQVTQMGQEVILRCVPISNHLYFYWYRQILGQKVEFLVSFYNNEISEKSEIFDDQFSVERPDGSNFTLKIRSTKLEDSAMYFCASSEGGREAFFGQGTRLTVV.

The chain combines TRBV6-1 with TRBJ1-5; possible D gene TRBD1, 6 bases. Germline V gene data show CDR1 as MNHNS and CDR2 as SASEGT. The V gene lost 6 bases and the J gene lost 3 bases, with 9 bases spanning the gap. The CDR3 runs to 13 residues. The CDR3 loop is CASSWDTNQPQHF. The CDR3 DNA follows: TGTGCCAGCAGCTGGGACACCAATCAGCCCCAGCATTTT.

This clone was seen only a few times. The chain couples TRBV7-2 to TRBJ2-5; D may be TRBD2 (5 bases). This CDR3 contains 13 residues. V was cut by 0 bases and J by 3 bases, with 5 bases left in between. Germline V lookup: CDR1 SGHTA, CDR2 FQGNSA. The CDR3 spells CASSLAREETQYF. CDR3 coding DNA: TGTGCCAGCAGCTTAGCGAGGGAAGAGACCCAGTACTTC.

V is TRBV19 and J is TRBJ2-3; the D gene is possibly TRBD2 (6 bases). Trimming left V 10 bases short and J 2 bases short, with 16 bases between. CDR3 length: 14 residues. Germline-derived CDR1 and CDR2 are LNHDA and SQIVND (reference sequence). The chain's CDR3 is CATSVTSNTDTQYF. The CDR3 DNA follows: TGTGCCACCTCCGTGACTAGTAACACAGATACGCAGTATTTT.

This clone was seen a handful of times. The chain couples TRBV6-6 to TRBJ2-2, with TRBD2 identical over 7 bases. Per germline, CDR1 MNHNY and CDR2 SVGAGI (reference sequence). Trimming took 7 bases from V and 2 from J; bases not matched to a gene: 4. This CDR3 is 14 amino acids long. CDR3: CASKTSVNTGELFF. CDR3 bases: TGTGCCAGCAAAACTAGCGTTAACACCGGGGAGCTGTTTTTT.

This clone was counted only a few times. The J gene is TRBJ2-4, the V gene TRBV27, with D possibly being TRBD1 (5 bases). Germline CDR1 is MNHEY and CDR2 is SMNVEV (reference sequence). Trimming removed 5 bases from V and 0 bases from J, with 11 bases in between. The CDR3 consists of 15 residues. In DNA form, the CDR3 reads TGTGCCAGCAGTCCACGACAGCTAGCCAAAAACATTCAGTACTTC. This gives the protein CASSPRQLAKNIQYF.